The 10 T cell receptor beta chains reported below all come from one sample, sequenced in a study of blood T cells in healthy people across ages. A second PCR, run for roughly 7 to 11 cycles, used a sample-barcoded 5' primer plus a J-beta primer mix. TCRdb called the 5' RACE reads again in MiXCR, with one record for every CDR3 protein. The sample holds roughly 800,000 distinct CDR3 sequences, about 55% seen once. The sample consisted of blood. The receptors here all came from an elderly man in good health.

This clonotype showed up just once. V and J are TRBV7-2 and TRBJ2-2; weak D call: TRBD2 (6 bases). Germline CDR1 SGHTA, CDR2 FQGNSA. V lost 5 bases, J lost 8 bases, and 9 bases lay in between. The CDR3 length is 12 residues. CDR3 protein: CASSIGRGELFF. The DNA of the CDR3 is TGTGCCAGCAGCATCGGGAGAGGGGAGCTGTTTTTT.

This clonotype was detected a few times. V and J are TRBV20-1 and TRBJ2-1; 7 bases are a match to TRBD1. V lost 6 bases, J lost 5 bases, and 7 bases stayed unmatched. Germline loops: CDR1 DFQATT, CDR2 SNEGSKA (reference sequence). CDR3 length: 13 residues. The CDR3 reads CSATGDSHNEQFF. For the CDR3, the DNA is TGCAGTGCAACAGGGGATTCCCACAATGAGCAGTTCTTC.

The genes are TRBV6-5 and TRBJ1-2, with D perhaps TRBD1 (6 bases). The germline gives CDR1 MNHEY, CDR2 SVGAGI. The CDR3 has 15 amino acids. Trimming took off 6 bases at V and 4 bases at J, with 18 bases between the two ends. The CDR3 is CASRTTPRTVYGYTF. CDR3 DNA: TGTGCCAGCAGAACGACTCCCCGGACAGTCTATGGCTACACCTTC.

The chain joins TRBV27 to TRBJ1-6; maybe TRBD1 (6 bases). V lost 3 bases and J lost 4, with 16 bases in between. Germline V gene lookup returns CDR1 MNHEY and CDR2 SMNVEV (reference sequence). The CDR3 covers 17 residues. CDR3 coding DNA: TGTGCCAGCAGTTTTGATCCGGGGGGCTTGTATAATTCACCCCTCCACTTT. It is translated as CASSFDPGGLYNSPLHF.

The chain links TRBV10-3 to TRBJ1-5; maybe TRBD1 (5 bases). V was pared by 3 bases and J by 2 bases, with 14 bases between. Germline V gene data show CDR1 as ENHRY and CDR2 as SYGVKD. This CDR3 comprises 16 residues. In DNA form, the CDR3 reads TGTGCCATCAGTGATTCACTTGACAGCCGCAATCAGCCCCAGCATTTT. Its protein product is CAISDSLDSRNQPQHF.

CDR3 amino acids: CSARVQAASTDTQYF. The DNA for the CDR3 is TGCAGTGCTAGAGTTCAAGCGGCTAGCACAGATACGCAGTATTTT. V gene TRBV20-1 combines with J gene TRBJ2-3; a possible D gene is TRBD2 (5 bases). This CDR3 is 15 amino acids long. Trimming stripped 1 base from V and 0 bases from J, with 11 bases between. CDR1 and CDR2 (germline): DFQATT, SNEGSKA (reference sequence).

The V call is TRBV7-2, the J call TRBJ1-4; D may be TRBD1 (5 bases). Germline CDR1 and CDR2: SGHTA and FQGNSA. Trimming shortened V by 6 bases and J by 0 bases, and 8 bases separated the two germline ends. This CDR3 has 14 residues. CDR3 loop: CASSDSATNEKLFF. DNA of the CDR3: TGTGCCAGCAGTGACAGCGCAACTAATGAAAAACTGTTTTTT.

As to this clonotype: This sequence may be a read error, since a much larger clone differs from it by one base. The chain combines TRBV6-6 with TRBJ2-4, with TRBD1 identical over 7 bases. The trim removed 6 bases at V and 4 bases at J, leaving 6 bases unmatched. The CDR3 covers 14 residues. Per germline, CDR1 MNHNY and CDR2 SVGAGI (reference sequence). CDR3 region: CASSVTGPKNIQYF. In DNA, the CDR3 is TGTGCCAGCAGCGTGACAGGGCCGAAAAACATTCAGTACTTC.

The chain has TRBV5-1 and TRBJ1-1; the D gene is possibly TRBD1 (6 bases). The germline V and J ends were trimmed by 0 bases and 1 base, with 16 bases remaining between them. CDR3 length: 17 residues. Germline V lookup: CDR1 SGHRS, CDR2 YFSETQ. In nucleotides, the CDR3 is TGCGCCAGCAGCTTGGATTTGGGGGCCTCGGGGAACACTGAAGCTTTCTTT. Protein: CASSLDLGASGNTEAFF.

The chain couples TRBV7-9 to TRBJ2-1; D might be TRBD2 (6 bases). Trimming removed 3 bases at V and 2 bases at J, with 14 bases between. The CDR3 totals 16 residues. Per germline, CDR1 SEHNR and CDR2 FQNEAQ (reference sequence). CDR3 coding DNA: TGTGCCAGCAGCTTGGCCGGGAGAGGAGCCTACAATGAGCAGTTCTTC. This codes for CASSLAGRGAYNEQFF.